This TCR beta chain was observed in a study of spatial heterogeneity in lung cancer (dated by TCRdb to about 2019). For the wider study: Beta-chain transcripts were consistently detected in greater numbers than alpha-chain transcripts, which likely reflected higher beta-chain transcript abundance. In the raw uncorrected reads, each unique combination of TCR and UMI appeared more than ten times on average. TCR alpha and beta repertoires were quantitatively compared across multiple tumor regions, matched nontumor lung and blood in non-small cell lung cancer. TCR repertoire features were related to nonsynonymous mutation counts determined by whole-exome sequencing of tumor tissue. At surgery, roughly 220 tumor regions, around 68 matched nontumor lung samples and 45 to 60 PBMC samples were TCR-sequenced for both alpha and beta chains. What the study reported, not specific to this receptor: Ubiquitous expanded tumor TCRs were detected in blood more often at tumor resection than at routine follow-up. Additional single-cell paired TCR alpha and beta sequencing was considered necessary to confirm, at a functional level, the hypothesis that regional TCRs recognize regional mutations.

The CDR3 sequence holds 14 residues, the cysteine and phenylalanine included. The entry retains the CDR3 DNA only, 42 bases that are in frame from base 1. According to the germline V gene, CDR1 reads MDHEN and CDR2 reads SYDVKM. Trimming at the junction amounts to 1 base on V and 2 bases on J, and the germline ends lie 8 bases apart. Ten or more counts support this clonotype. Its binding antigen is unknown. Base-call qualities are not available, and no considerably larger clone is one nucleotide away. The sample's time point, from its label and the paper: sample taken at primary tumor resection. TCR sequencing used whole RNA extracted from tumor and nontumor lung tissue, or from cryopreserved PBMC samples, without cell sorting. Samples were obtained from approximately 72 patients with early-stage, untreated non-small cell lung cancer from the lung TRACERx cohort. Patients were selected for TCR sequencing only if sufficient RNA was available from at least two tumor regions.

The library relied on 5' RACE. For sequencing, a NextSeq 500 was employed. To allow correction of PCR and sequencing errors, the TCR library protocol tagged every TCR cDNA molecule with a unique molecular identifier. The authors processed their data as follows. TCR identification, UMI-based error correction and CDR3 extraction were all carried out with Decombinator tools. TCRs above a frequency of 2 per 1,000, corresponding to the top 1% of the tumor frequency distribution, were defined as expanded. Renyi diversity was computed with the R vegan package after each repertoire had been subsampled 100 times to 5,000 TCRs. CDR3 similarity networks were built from amino acid triplet string-kernel similarity, with CDR3s being connected when pairwise similarity was above 0.82. Using fastp at Q25 and MiXCR, TCRdb reprocessed the public reads and kept productive beta chains. One record per CDR3 amino acid sequence lists the most common genes and DNA. TCRdb assigned the V and J calls; the authors' analysis was not used. This sample has 50,000 to 65,000 distinct CDR3 sequences in its table, and about 7% of those were observed once. About 3.1% of the sample lies in the top ten.

The sequences come from PBMCs, collected at surgery. The clonotype comes from a female donor with early-stage non-small cell lung cancer. The chain is made from TRBV28 and TRBJ1-2, with the D gene not confidently named. The nucleotide sequence reads as follows: TGTGCCAGCAGTTTATCGGGTCGGAACTATGGCTACACCTTC. It translates to CASSLSGRNYGYTF.